These T cell receptor beta chains were read from a single sample in a study of OX40 agonist ivuxolimab in advanced cancers. TCRdb's table, derived via immunoSEQ multiplex PCR, lists solely in-frame clones and lacks some. The sample shows about 95,000 clones, 90% to 95% of them seen only once. Material: CD4+ or CD8+ T cells sorted from blood, obtained in a trial of the OX40 agonist ivuxolimab. The receptors were gathered from an adult with an advanced solid tumor such as melanoma, head and neck, liver or kidney cancer. Both conserved end residues are trimmed from each CDR3. Size is stated for part of the rows, as once, few or many counts, or as a class when the clone is expanded.

TRBJ2-7,TRBV18,-,ASSPGSGSYNEQY
TRBJ2-3,TRBV6-5,-,ASSYSGTPPDTQY
TRBJ2-5,TRBV6-5,-,ASRAGQARQETQY
TRBJ2-6,TRBV10-3,-,AINPDTSPGANVLT
TRBJ2-1,TRBV7-2,-,ASSLSGYSYNEQF
TRBJ1-1,TRBV28,-,ASSMPLNTEAF
TRBJ2-1,TRBV2,-,ASRETSGSQF
TRBJ1-2,TRBV30,-,ACPDRANYGYT
TRBJ1-3,TRBV9,-,ASSALGGNSGNTIY
TRBJ1-2,TRBV5-1,-,ASSPDIAGDYGYT
TRBJ1-1,TRBV7-9,-,ASSLSARSNTEAF
TRBJ2-5,TRBV6-6,-,ASSRGTQETQY
TRBJ2-2,TRBV28,-,ASSGAVNTGELF
TRBJ1-2,TRBV30,-,AWNPGTPVAGYT
TRBJ2-6,TRBV27,-,ASSRVPDSSGANVLT
TRBJ1-2,TRBV5-1,-,ASSYSGNSGYGYT
TRBJ1-5,TRBV27,-,ASSFRRGVGNQPQH
TRBJ2-5,TRBV18,-,ASSPPLETQY
TRBJ1-1,TRBV28,-,ASSSYGARVSTEAF
TRBJ2-3,TRBV7-2,once,ASSLDPGADTQY
TRBJ2-7,TRBV5-1,-,ASSPAGLDSYEQY
TRBJ2-3,TRBV28,-,ASSSGTASSTDTQY
TRBJ2-6,TRBV7-2,-,ASSPLGGGVRSGANVLT
TRBJ2-5,TRBV7-8,-,ASSLRLAGYQETQY
TRBJ1-5,TRBV28,few,ASSRRNQPQH
TRBJ1-1,TRBV10-3,-,AISGTENTEAF